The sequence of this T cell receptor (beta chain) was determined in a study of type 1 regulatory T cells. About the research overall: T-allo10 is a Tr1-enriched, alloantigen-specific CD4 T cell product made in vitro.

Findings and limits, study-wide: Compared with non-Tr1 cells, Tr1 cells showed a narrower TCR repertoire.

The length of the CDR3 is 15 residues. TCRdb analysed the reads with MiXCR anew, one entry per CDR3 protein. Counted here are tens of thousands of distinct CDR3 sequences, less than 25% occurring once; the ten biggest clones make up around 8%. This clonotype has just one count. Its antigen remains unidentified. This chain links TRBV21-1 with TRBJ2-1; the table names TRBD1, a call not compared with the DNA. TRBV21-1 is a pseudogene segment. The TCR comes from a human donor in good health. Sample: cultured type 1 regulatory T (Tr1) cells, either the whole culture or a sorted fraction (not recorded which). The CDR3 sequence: CASSPIGQSLNEQFF. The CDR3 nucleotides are TGTGCCAGTAGCCCCATCGGACAGAGCTTAAATGAGCAGTTCTTC.